This T cell receptor (beta chain) was retrieved from a study of blood T cell repertoires in COVID-19. TCRdb's table, derived via immunoSEQ multiplex PCR, lists solely in-frame clones and lacks some. The profile covers more than 250,000 clones, with approximately 90% appearing a single time and approximately 5.3% taken by the ten largest. The V and J ends lost 4 bases and 4 bases, in that order; junction bases with no gene match: 6. Germline V gene lookup returns CDR1 LGHNA and CDR2 YNFKEQ. The CDR3 has 15 amino acids. Sequencing used PBMCs or T cells enriched from blood (not recorded which). The TCR sequence derives from a woman aged 25-40 years who had recovered from COVID-19. The V gene is TRBV4-2, the J gene TRBJ1-3, with 8 nucleotides matching TRBD1. CDR3 residues: CASSLDREVGNTIYF. DNA of the CDR3: TGTGCCAGCAGCCTGGACAGGGAGGTCGGAAACACCATATATTTT.